The following is a T cell receptor beta chain sequence with its context. Profiled with immunoSEQ multiplex PCR; TCRdb holds only in-frame clones, not every one. The table shows 20,000 to 30,000 clones, with almost 70% occurring only once. This specimen comes from a study of PD-1 blockade in classical Hodgkin lymphoma. Each patient relapsed following autologous stem cell transplantation, and prior brentuximab vedotin exposure differed. This TCR was recovered from a human donor with classical Hodgkin lymphoma. Sequencing used peripheral blood mononuclear cells (PBMCs), obtained at baseline.

This CDR3 is CASSELSGLAKNIQYF. In DNA, the CDR3 is TGTGCCAGCAGTGAACTGAGTGGGCTAGCCAAAAACATTCAGTACTTC. The chain carries TRBV6-1 and TRBJ2-4, with unresolved D. V shed 2 bases and J shed 0 bases, with 11 bases lying between them. The CDR3 sequence is 16 residues long. Germline values: CDR1 MNHNS, CDR2 SASEGT.